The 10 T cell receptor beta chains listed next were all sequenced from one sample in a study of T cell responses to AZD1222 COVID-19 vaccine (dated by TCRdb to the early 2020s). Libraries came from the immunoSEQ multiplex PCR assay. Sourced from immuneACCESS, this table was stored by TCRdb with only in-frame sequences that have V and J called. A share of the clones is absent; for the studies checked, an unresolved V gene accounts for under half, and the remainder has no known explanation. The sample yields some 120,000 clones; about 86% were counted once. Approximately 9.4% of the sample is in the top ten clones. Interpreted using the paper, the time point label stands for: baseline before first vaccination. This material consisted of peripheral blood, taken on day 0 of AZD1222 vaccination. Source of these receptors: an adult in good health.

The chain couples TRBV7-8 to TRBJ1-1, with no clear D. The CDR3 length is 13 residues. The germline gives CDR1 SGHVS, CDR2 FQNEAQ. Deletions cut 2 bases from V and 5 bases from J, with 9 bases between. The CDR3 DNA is TGTGCCAGCAGCTTAATGACGGGGACTGAAGCTTTCTTT. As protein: CASSLMTGTEAFF. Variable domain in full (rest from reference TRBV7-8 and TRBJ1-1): GAGVSQSPRYKVAKRGQDVALRCDPISGHVSLFWYQQALGQGPEFLTYFQNEAQLDKSGLPSDRFFAERPEGSVSTLKIQRTQQEDSAVYLCASSLMTGTEAFFGQGTRLTVV.

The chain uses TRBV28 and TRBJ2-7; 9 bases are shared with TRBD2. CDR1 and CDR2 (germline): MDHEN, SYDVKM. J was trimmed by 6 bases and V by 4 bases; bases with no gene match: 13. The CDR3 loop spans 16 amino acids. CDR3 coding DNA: TGTGCCAGCAGTTCCCCCACAGCGGGAGGAAGGGGCGAGCAGTACTTC. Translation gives CASSSPTAGGRGEQYF.

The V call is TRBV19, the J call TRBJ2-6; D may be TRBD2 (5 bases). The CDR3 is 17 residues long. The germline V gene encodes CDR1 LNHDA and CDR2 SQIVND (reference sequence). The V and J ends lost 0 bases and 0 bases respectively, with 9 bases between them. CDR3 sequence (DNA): TGTGCCAGTAGTATAGATTCCGGGGTCTCTGGGGCCAACGTCCTGACTTTC. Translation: CASSIDSGVSGANVLTF.

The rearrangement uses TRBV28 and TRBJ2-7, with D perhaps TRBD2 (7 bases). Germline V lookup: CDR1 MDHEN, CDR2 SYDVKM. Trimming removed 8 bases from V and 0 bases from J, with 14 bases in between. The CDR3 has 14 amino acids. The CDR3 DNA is TGTGCCAGCCACGGGGGGCCAAGCTCCTACGAGCAGTACTTC. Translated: CASHGGPSSYEQYF.

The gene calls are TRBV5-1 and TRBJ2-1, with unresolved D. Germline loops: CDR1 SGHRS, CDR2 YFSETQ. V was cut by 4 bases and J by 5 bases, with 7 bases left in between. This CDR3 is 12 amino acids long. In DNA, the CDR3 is TGCGCCAGCAGCACCCAGGACAATGAGCAGTTCTTC. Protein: CASSTQDNEQFF.

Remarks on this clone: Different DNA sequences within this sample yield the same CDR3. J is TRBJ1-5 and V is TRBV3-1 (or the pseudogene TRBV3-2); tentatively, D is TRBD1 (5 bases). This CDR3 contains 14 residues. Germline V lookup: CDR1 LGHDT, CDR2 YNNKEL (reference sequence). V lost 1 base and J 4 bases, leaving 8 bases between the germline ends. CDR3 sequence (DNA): TGTGCCAGCAGCCAAGCGGGGGGGAATCAGCCCCAGCATTTT. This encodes CASSQAGGNQPQHF.

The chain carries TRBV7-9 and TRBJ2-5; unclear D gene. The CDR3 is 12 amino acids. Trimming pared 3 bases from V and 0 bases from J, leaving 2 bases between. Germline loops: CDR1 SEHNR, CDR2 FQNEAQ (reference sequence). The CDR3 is CASSFNQETQYF. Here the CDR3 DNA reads TGTGCCAGCAGCTTTAACCAAGAGACCCAGTACTTC.

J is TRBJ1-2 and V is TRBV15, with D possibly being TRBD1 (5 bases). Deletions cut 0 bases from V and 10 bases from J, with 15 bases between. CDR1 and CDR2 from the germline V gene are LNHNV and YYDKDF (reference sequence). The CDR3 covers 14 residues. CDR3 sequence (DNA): TGTGCCACCAGCAGAGATAGGGGCAGGTCCGACTACACCTTC. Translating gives CATSRDRGRSDYTF.

The CDR3 DNA reads TGTGCCAGCAGCCGCCGAGGGGGCGATACGCAGTATTTT. This encodes CASSRRGGDTQYF. The chain joins TRBV5-6 to TRBJ2-3; 7 nucleotides match TRBD1. Germline assignment: CDR1 SGHDT and CDR2 YYEEEE. CDR3 length: 13 residues. The trim removed 4 bases at V and 6 bases at J, leaving 5 bases unmatched. Based on the CDR3 plus reference TRBV5-6 and TRBJ2-3, the full variable domain is DAGVTQSPTHLIKTRGQQVTLRCSPKSGHDTVSWYQQALGQGPQFIFQYYEEEERQRGNFPDRFSGHQFPNYSSELNVNALLLGDSALYLCASSRRGGDTQYFGPGTRLTVL.

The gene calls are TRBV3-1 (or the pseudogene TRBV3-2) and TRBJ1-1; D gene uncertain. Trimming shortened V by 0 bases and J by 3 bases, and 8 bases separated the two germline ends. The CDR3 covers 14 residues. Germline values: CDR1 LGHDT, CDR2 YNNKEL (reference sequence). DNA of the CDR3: TGTGCCAGCAGCCAAGAGGGCCGTCACACTGAAGCTTTCTTT. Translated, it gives CASSQEGRHTEAFF.